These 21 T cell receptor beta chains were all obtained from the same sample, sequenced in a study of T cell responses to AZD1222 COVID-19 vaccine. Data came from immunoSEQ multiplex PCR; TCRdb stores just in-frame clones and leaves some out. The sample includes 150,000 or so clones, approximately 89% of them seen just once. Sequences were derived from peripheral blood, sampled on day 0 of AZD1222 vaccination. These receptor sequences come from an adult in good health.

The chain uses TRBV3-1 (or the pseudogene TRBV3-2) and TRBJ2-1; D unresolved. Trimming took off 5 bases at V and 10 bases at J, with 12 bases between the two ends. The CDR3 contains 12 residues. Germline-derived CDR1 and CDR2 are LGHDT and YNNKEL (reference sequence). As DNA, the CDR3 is TGTGCCAGCAGCTACCCCGGTGGGGAGCAGTTCTTC. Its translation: CASSYPGGEQFF.

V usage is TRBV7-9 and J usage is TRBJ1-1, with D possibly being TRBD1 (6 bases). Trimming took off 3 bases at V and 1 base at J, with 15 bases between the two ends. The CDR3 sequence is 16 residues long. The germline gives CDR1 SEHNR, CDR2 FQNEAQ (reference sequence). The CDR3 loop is CASSFTPGTTNTEAFF. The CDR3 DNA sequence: TGTGCCAGCAGCTTTACACCCGGGACAACGAACACTGAAGCTTTCTTT.

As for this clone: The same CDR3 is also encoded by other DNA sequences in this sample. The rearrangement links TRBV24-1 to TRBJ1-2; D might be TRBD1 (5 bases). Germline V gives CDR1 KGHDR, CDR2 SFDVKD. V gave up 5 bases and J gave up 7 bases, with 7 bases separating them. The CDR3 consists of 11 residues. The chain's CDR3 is CATSGRGGYTF. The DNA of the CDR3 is TGTGCCACCAGTGGGAGGGGTGGCTACACCTTC.

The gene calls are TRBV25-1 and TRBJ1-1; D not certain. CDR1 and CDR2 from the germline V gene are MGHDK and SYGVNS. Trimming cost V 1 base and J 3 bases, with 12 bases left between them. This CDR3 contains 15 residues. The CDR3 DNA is TGTGCCAGCAGTGAATCCCGGGGAGAGGACACTGAAGCTTTCTTT. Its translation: CASSESRGEDTEAFF.

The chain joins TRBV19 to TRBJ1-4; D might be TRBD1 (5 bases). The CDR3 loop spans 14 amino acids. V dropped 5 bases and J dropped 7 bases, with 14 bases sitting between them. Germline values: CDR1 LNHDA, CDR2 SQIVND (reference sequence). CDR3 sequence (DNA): TGTGCCAGTAGTCGCTGGGCCGGGGGTGAAAAACTGTTTTTT. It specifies CASSRWAGGEKLFF.

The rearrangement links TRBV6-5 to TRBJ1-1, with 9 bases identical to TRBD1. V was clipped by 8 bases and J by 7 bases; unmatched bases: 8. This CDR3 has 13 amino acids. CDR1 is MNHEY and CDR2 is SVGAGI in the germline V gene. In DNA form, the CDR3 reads TGTGCCAGCCAGCCGACAGGGGGGTTTGAAGCTTTCTTT. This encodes CASQPTGGFEAFF.

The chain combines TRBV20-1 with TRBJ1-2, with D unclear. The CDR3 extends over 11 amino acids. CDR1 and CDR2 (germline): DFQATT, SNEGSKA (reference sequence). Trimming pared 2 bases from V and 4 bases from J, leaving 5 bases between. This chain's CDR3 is CSARPTYGYTF. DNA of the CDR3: TGCAGTGCTAGACCGACCTATGGCTACACCTTC.

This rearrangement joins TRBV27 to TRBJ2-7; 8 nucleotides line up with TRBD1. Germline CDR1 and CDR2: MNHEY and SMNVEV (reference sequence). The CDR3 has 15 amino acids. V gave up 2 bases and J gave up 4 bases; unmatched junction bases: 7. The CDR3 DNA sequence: TGTGCCAGCAGTTTAACCCAGGGGGCTAAGTACGAGCAGTACTTC. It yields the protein CASSLTQGAKYEQYF.

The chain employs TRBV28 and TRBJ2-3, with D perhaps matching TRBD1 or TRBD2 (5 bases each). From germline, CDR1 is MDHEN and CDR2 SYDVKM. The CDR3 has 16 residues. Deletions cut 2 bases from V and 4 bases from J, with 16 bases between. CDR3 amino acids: CASSLAHSLGADTQYF. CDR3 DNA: TGTGCCAGCAGTTTAGCCCACAGTCTGGGGGCAGATACGCAGTATTTT.

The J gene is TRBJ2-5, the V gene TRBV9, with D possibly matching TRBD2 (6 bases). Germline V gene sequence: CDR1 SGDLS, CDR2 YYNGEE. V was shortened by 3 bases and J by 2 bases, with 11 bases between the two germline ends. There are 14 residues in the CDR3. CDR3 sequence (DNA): TGTGCCAGCAGCGCGGGGGACTGGCAAGAGACCCAGTACTTC. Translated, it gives CASSAGDWQETQYF.

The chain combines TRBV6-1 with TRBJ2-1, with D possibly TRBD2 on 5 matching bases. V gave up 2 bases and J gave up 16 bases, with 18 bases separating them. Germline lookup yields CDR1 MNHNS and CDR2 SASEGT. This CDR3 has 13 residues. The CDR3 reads CASSERLNSVYFF. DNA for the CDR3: TGTGCCAGCAGTGAAAGGTTGAATAGCGTATATTTCTTC.

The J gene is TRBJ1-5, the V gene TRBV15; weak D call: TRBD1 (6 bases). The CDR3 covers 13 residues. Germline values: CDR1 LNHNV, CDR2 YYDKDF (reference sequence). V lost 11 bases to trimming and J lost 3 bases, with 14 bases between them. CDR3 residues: CASSRDTNQPQHF. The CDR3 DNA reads TGTGCCTCAAGCCGGGACACCAATCAGCCCCAGCATTTT.

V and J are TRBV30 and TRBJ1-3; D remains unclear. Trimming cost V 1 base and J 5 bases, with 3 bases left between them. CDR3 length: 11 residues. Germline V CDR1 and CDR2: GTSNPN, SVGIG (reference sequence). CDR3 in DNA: TGTGCCTGGAGTGGGAGAAACACCATATATTTT. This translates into CAWSGRNTIYF. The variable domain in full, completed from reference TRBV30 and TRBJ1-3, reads SQTIHQWPATLVQPVGSPLSLECTVEGTSNPNLYWYRQAAGRGLQLLFYSVGIGQISSEVPQNLSASRPQDRQFILSSKKLLLSDSGFYLCAWSGRNTIYFGEGSWLTVV.

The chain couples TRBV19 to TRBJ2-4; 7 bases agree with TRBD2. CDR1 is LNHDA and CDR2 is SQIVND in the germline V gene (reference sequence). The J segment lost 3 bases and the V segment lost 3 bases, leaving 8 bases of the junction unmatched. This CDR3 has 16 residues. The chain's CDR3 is CASSIAAGMGKNIQYF. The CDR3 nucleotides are TGTGCCAGTAGTATTGCAGCGGGAATGGGCAAAAACATTCAGTACTTC.

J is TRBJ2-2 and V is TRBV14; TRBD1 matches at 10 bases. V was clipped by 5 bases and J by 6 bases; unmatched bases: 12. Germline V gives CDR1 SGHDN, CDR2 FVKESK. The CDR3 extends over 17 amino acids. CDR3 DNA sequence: TGTGCCAGCAGCTTCGACAGGGGGCAGGCCCAGGCCGGGGAGCTGTTTTTT. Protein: CASSFDRGQAQAGELFF. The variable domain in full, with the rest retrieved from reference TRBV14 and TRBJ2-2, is EAGVTQFPSHSVIEKGQTVTLRCDPISGHDNLYWYRRVMGKEIKFLLHFVKESKQDESGMPNNRFLAERTGGTYSTLKVQPAELEDSGVYFCASSFDRGQAQAGELFFGEGSRLTVL.

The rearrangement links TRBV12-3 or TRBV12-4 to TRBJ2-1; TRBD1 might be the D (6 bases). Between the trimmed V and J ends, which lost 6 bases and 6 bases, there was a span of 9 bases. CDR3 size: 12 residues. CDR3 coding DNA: TGTGCCAGCAGACAGGGACCCAATGAGCAGTTCTTC. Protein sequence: CASRQGPNEQFF.

The CDR3 loop is CASDYGGNQHPDTQYF. DNA for the CDR3: TGTGCCAGCGATTATGGCGGGAACCAGCACCCAGATACGCAGTATTTT. The chain combines TRBV11-2 with TRBJ2-3; tentatively, D is TRBD2 (6 bases). Germline lookup yields CDR1 SGHAT and CDR2 FQNNGV. This CDR3 is built from 16 residues. Deletions cut 8 bases from V and 4 bases from J, with 22 bases between.

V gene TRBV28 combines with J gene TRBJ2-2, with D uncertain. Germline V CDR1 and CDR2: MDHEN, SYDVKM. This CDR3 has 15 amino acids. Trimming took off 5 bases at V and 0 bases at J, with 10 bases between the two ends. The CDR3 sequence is CASSPTPTNTGELFF. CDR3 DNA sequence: TGTGCCAGCAGTCCCACCCCCACGAACACCGGGGAGCTGTTTTTT.

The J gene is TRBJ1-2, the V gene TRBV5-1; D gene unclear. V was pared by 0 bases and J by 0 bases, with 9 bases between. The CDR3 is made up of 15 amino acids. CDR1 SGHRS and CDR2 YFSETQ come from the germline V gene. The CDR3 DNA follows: TGCGCCAGCAGCTTGGCCCTCTCAGCTAACTATGGCTACACCTTC. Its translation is CASSLALSANYGYTF.

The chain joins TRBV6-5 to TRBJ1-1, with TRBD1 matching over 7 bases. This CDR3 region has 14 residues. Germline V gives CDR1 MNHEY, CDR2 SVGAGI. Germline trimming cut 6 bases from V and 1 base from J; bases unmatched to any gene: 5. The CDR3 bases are TGTGCCAGCAGAGAGGGGGCGAGGAACACTGAAGCTTTCTTT. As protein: CASREGARNTEAFF.

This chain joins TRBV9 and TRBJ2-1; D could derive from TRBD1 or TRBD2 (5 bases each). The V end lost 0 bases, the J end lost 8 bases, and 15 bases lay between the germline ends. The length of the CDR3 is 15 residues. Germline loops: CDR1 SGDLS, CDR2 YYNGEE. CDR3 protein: CASSVGVGVGDEQFF. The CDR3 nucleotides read TGTGCCAGCAGCGTAGGAGTGGGGGTAGGGGATGAGCAGTTCTTC.